This is a list of T cell receptor beta chains from one sample in a study of cytomegalovirus exposure and HLA in healthy donors. Using immunoSEQ multiplex PCR, the repertoire was profiled, and TCRdb retains in-frame clones only, with some absent. The table has roughly 150,000 clones, 66% seen once. Input material: PBMCs. These TCRs come from a human donor in good health. The CDR3 runs from the conserved cysteine through the conserved F or W. Fields, in order: D gene, J gene, clone size, V gene, CDR3 DNA, CDR3 protein. D genes are given only for firm matches. Some rows have no size entry. The others give once, few or many, or a class for an expanded clone.

>.|TRBJ1-2|.|TRBV7-7
TGTGCCAGCAGCTTAGACTTCCTGAGAGGCTACACCTTC
CASSLDFLRGYTF
>.|TRBJ2-2|.|TRBV29-1
TGCAGCGTCCTGAATATAGGGGACGGGGAGCTGTTTTTT
CSVLNIGDGELFF
>.|TRBJ2-7|.|TRBV29-1
TGCAGCGCAAGGACGGGAAGCTCCTACGAGCAGTACTTC
CSARTGSSYEQYF
>.|TRBJ2-1|.|TRBV10-3
TGTGCCATAGCAGGGGAGAGCTCCTACAATGAGCAGTTCTTC
CAIAGESSYNEQFF
>.|TRBJ2-2|.|TRBV19
TGTGCCAGTAGTCCCTCGGACTACATGACCGGGGAGCTGTTTTTT
CASSPSDYMTGELFF
>.|TRBJ1-4|.|TRBV5-6
TGTGCCAGCAGCTCGGGGTCAACTAATGAAAAACTGTTTTTT
CASSSGSTNEKLFF
>.|TRBJ1-3|.|TRBV5-1
TGCGCCAGCAGCTTGGACAGTGGAAACACCATATATTTT
CASSLDSGNTIYF
>.|TRBJ2-1|.|TRBV5-1
TGCGCCAGCAGCTTACGACAGCCACCAGAGAGAGGTGAGCAGTTCTTC
CASSLRQPPERGEQFF
>TRBD2|TRBJ2-1|few|TRBV7-9
TGTGCCAGCAGAACGAGGAGGAGGGCTAGCGGGAGCGATGAGCAGTTCTTC
CASRTRRRASGSDEQFF
>TRBD2|TRBJ2-2|.|TRBV28
TGTGCCAGCAGTTTAATGGGACTAGCGGGAGGGCCTCGTGACACCGGGGAGCTGTTTTTT
CASSLMGLAGGPRDTGELFF
>TRBD1|TRBJ2-7|few|TRBV4-3
TGCGCCAGCAGCCAAGAAGAGACAGGGGGCTACGAGCAGTACTTC
CASSQEETGGYEQYF
>.|TRBJ1-2|.|TRBV19
TGTGCCAGTAGTATTCGTGCCAGCGACTATGGCTACACCTTC
CASSIRASDYGYTF
>.|TRBJ2-7|.|TRBV7-9
TGTGCCAGCAGCTTACCGGCCGAAGCTAGTCACTACGAGCAGTACTTC
CASSLPAEASHYEQYF
>.|TRBJ2-7|few|TRBV28
TGTGCCAGCAGCTTGGTTGTTGGTACCGGGGACTACGAGCAGTACTTC
CASSLVVGTGDYEQYF
>TRBD2|TRBJ2-2|.|TRBV7-6
TGTGCCAGCAGCCACAGCGGGGCCGGGGAGCTGTTTTTT
CASSHSGAGELFF
>.|TRBJ1-5|.|TRBV6-1
TGTGCCAGCAGTGAGCAGGGATTCAATCAGCCCCAGCATTTT
CASSEQGFNQPQHF
>TRBD1|TRBJ2-7|.|TRBV6-1
TGTGCCAGCAGTGAGGACAGGGACTACGAGCAGTACTTC
CASSEDRDYEQYF
>.|TRBJ1-5|.|TRBV6-1
TGTGCCAGCAGCACGGGACCGGGAGGCAATCAGCCCCAGCATTTT
CASSTGPGGNQPQHF
>.|TRBJ2-2|.|TRBV9
TGTGCCAGCAGCCCTTACACCGGGGAGCTGTTTTTT
CASSPYTGELFF
>TRBD1|TRBJ2-2|.|TRBV14
TGTGCCAGCAGCCGACAGGGTGGGACCGGGGAGCTGTTTTTT
CASSRQGGTGELFF
>TRBD2|TRBJ2-1|.|TRBV28
TGTGCCAGCACCGGACTAGCGGGAGTTAATGAGCAGTTCTTC
CASTGLAGVNEQFF
>.|TRBJ1-1|.|TRBV5-1
TGCGCCAGCAGCCCGGCCGGAGGCACTGAAGCTTTCTTT
CASSPAGGTEAFF
>TRBD2|TRBJ2-2|.|TRBV7-3
TGTGCCAGCGGACCGGGACCGGGGGGCACCGGGGAGCTGTTTTTT
CASGPGPGGTGELFF
>TRBD2|TRBJ2-1|.|TRBV19
TGTGCCAGTAGTCCCGAGGGGACTAGCGGACCCAATGAGCAGTTCTTC
CASSPEGTSGPNEQFF
>TRBD1|TRBJ2-7|.|TRBV29-1
TGCAGCGTCGTCGATTGGGACAGGGGTGACTACGAGCAGTACTTC
CSVVDWDRGDYEQYF
>.|TRBJ2-7|once|TRBV18
TGTGCCAGCTCGGCGGGACAGACCTACGAGCAGTACTTC
CASSAGQTYEQYF
>TRBD1|TRBJ2-7|.|TRBV5-1
TGCGCCAGCAGCGCGGCAGGGGGAGTCCCCTACGAGCAGTACTTC
CASSAAGGVPYEQYF
>.|TRBJ1-2|.|TRBV28
TGTGCCAGCAGTCCGACAGTGAACTATGGCTACACCTTC
CASSPTVNYGYTF
>.|TRBJ2-2|.|TRBV15
TGTGCCACCTTTTCAGAGGGAGGAACTGACGGGGAGCTGTTTTTT
CATFSEGGTDGELFF
>.|TRBJ2-6|.|TRBV9
TGTGCCAGCAGCTTCAATCCCCAGGGCACCAACGTCCTGACTTTC
CASSFNPQGTNVLTF
>.|TRBJ1-4|.|TRBV11-2
TGTGCCAGCAGACTCCCAACTAATGAAAAACTGTTTTTT
CASRLPTNEKLFF
>TRBD1|TRBJ2-2|.|TRBV2
TGTGCCAGCAGCTTGGACAGGGGGAAAACCGGGGAGCTGTTTTTT
CASSLDRGKTGELFF
>.|TRBJ1-5|.|TRBV6-5
TGTGCCAGCAGGCAGTTTAGCAATCAGCCCCAGCATTTT
CASRQFSNQPQHF
>.|TRBJ1-1|.|TRBV4-1
TGCGCCAGCAGCCAAGGACGGGACACTGAAGCTTTCTTT
CASSQGRDTEAFF
>.|TRBJ2-1|few|TRBV6-5
TGTGCCAGCAGTCCCGGGCAGGGAAACTACAATGAGCAGTTCTTC
CASSPGQGNYNEQFF
>TRBD1|TRBJ2-1|.|TRBV5-1
TGCGCCAGCAGCCCCGGACAGGGAGGCTACAATGAGCAGTTCTTC
CASSPGQGGYNEQFF
>.|TRBJ2-7|.|TRBV19
TGTGCCAGTAGTATGGTGGGGCTTGTCTCCTACGAGCAGTACTTC
CASSMVGLVSYEQYF
>TRBD1|TRBJ2-3|.|TRBV5-4
TGTGCCAGCAGCTCGGCAGTGGGACAGTCCACAGATACGCAGTATTTT
CASSSAVGQSTDTQYF
>.|TRBJ2-7|.|TRBV7-2
TGTGCCAGCAGCTTAGGTGGACATTACTACGAGCAGTACTTC
CASSLGGHYYEQYF
>.|TRBJ2-7|.|TRBV5-1
TGCGCCAGCAGCACGGCCGGGACAATCTACGAGCAGTACTTC
CASSTAGTIYEQYF
>.|TRBJ2-2|few|TRBV5-1
TGCGCCAGCAGCTTGGATGGGAGGAACACCGGGGAGCTGTTTTTT
CASSLDGRNTGELFF
>.|TRBJ2-5|.|TRBV20-1
TGCAGTGCTAGAGCTGAGACCCAGTACTTC
CSARAETQYF
>.|TRBJ2-3|few|TRBV5-6
TGTGCCAGCAGCTTCCGGACAGCGCGACACACAGATACGCAGTATTTT
CASSFRTARHTDTQYF
>.|TRBJ2-3|.|TRBV28
TGTGCCAGCAGTTTGCCCACTGGTGGCCGGGGGCAGTATTTT
CASSLPTGGRGQYF